These T cell receptor beta chains were read from a single sample in a study of graft-versus-host responses after intestinal transplantation. The data were produced by immunoSEQ multiplex PCR, yet TCRdb's version contains in-frame clones alone and is incomplete. The sample lists around 90,000 clones; 94% were seen once. The antigens these receptors bind are not known. The specimen comprised unstimulated CD4+ T cells sorted from spleen or lymph node cells, sampled before transplant. The receptors were sampled from a human donor who was the organ donor for an intestinal transplant. The CDR3 runs from the conserved cysteine through the conserved F or W. A D gene is named only where the DNA matches it firmly. A clone size is listed for some rows: how often the clone was seen (once, few, many), or a class if it is expanded.

TRBV2	TRBJ2-7	NA	TRBD1	CASNPKDRGPGEQYF	TGTGCCAGCAATCCTAAGGACAGGGGGCCGGGCGAGCAGTACTTC
TRBV5-1	TRBJ2-2	NA	NA	CASSFGRGGTGELFF	TGCGCCAGCAGCTTTGGCAGGGGAGGAACCGGGGAGCTGTTTTTT
TRBV12-5	TRBJ2-7	NA	TRBD2	CASTWAGGASAYEQYF	TGTGCTAGTACATGGGCCGGGGGGGCAAGCGCCTACGAGCAGTACTTC
TRBV7-6	TRBJ2-5	NA	TRBD2	CASSFSGTSGGSRAQYF	TGTGCCAGCAGCTTCTCCGGGACTAGCGGGGGGTCTCGGGCCCAGTACTTC
TRBV5-1	TRBJ2-7	NA	NA	CASSLTNYRVVKEQYF	TGCGCCAGCAGCCTGACGAATTACAGGGTTGTCAAGGAGCAGTACTTC
TRBV10-3	TRBJ2-7	NA	TRBD2	CAISATTSGGTYEQYF	TGTGCCATCAGTGCGACGACTAGCGGGGGGACCTACGAGCAGTACTTC
TRBV19	TRBJ1-5	NA	TRBD1	CASRDRGHQPQHF	TGTGCCAGTAGAGACAGGGGGCATCAGCCCCAGCATTTT
TRBV6-1	TRBJ2-7	few	NA	CASSDEAGLGQYF	TGTGCCAGCAGTGACGAGGCAGGTCTCGGACAGTACTTC
TRBV18	TRBJ2-7	NA	NA	CATKMSSYEQYF	TGTGCCACCAAGATGAGCTCCTACGAGCAGTACTTC
TRBV27	TRBJ2-7	NA	TRBD1	CASSLGTGLHYEQYF	TGTGCCAGCAGTCTAGGGACAGGGCTCCACTACGAGCAGTACTTC
TRBV6-5	TRBJ1-1	once	TRBD1	CASSYLRDRVDTEAFF	TGTGCCAGCAGTTACCTCCGGGACAGGGTGGACACTGAAGCTTTCTTT
TRBV19	TRBJ1-1	NA	TRBD1	CASSALPRNRGTEAFF	TGTGCCAGTAGTGCCTTACCACGAAACAGGGGGACTGAAGCTTTCTTT
TRBV6-6	TRBJ1-4	NA	NA	CASTPRWGEKLFF	TGTGCCAGCACCCCTAGGTGGGGTGAAAAACTGTTTTTT
TRBV6-6	TRBJ1-1	NA	NA	CATKLSPNTEAFF	TGTGCCACCAAACTCTCACCGAACACTGAAGCTTTCTTT
TRBV4-1	TRBJ2-7	NA	TRBD1	CASSQRDSSYEQYF	TGCGCCAGCAGCCAACGGGACAGCTCCTACGAGCAGTACTTC
TRBV27	TRBJ2-3	few	NA	CASSYRGAGTDTQYF	TGTGCCAGCAGTTATCGGGGAGCGGGCACAGATACGCAGTATTTT
TRBV6-5	TRBJ1-1	few	NA	CASSYSIYIDTEAFF	TGTGCCAGCAGTTACTCGATCTATATCGACACTGAAGCTTTCTTT